Below are 10 T cell receptor beta chains sequenced from a single sample in a study of shared clonotypes between healthy human individuals. Only in-frame clones appear in the TCRdb table, and some are missing; sequencing was by immunoSEQ multiplex PCR. The sample yields more than 1 million clones, 75% to 85% seen once. The sample consisted of memory CD4+ T cells from PBMCs. Subset denoted: CD45RA-negative fraction. These receptor sequences come from a man between 18 and 29 years old in good health. Some clones in this sample may be carry-over from other donors' samples.

V gene TRBV9 combines with J gene TRBJ2-3, with TRBD1 as a possible D gene (6 bases). V lost 0 bases, J lost 5 bases, and 13 bases lay in between. Germline CDR1 is SGDLS and CDR2 is YYNGEE. This CDR3 region has 15 residues. Here the CDR3 DNA reads TGTGCCAGCAGCGTAGATACAGGGTCCGGAGATACGCAGTATTTT. Its translation is CASSVDTGSGDTQYF.

The chain has TRBV5-1 and TRBJ1-1; D call uncertain. This CDR3 has 16 amino acids. V gave up 0 bases and J gave up 1 base, with 13 bases separating them. The germline V gene encodes CDR1 SGHRS and CDR2 YFSETQ. CDR3 in DNA: TGCGCCAGCAGCTTGGGCTCCACTACATCGAACACTGAAGCTTTCTTT. It translates to CASSLGSTTSNTEAFF.

About this clone: A far larger clone is one base from this, pointing to a likely read error. The chain links TRBV29-1 to TRBJ1-3; 8 bases fit TRBD1. Germline V CDR1 and CDR2: SQVTM, ANQGSEA. CDR3 size: 13 residues. The CDR3 DNA is TGCAGCGCTCGACAGGGGTCTGGAGACACCATATATTTT. The encoded protein is CSARQGSGDTIYF.

The chain joins TRBV18 to TRBJ2-7, with 7 bases lining up with TRBD2. The germline V gene has CDR1 KGHSH and CDR2 LQKENI. The V segment lost 1 base and the J segment 7 bases; nucleotides outside the gene matches: 7. The CDR3 consists of 14 residues. This CDR3 is CASSPRAEAGEQYF. The CDR3 DNA sequence: TGTGCCAGCTCACCACGCGCGGAAGCGGGGGAGCAGTACTTC. Together with reference TRBV18 and TRBJ2-7, the CDR3 gives the full variable domain: NAGVMQNPRHLVRRRGQEARLRCSPMKGHSHVYWYRQLPEEGLKFMVYLQKENIIDESGMPKERFSAEFPKEGPSILRIQQVVRGDSAAYFCASSPRAEAGEQYFGPGTRLTVT.

J is TRBJ1-5 and V is TRBV29-1, with TRBD1 as a possible D gene (6 bases). The CDR3 runs to 16 residues. The germline gives CDR1 SQVTM, CDR2 ANQGSEA. V lost 8 bases and J 0 bases, leaving 20 bases between the germline ends. The CDR3 reads CSLKHRTVNSNQPQHF. The CDR3 bases are TGCAGCCTAAAACACCGGACAGTTAATAGCAATCAGCCCCAGCATTTT.

The CDR3 DNA is TGTGCCAGCAGTAAGGACAGGGCGAGCACAGATACGCAGTATTTT. Its protein is CASSKDRASTDTQYF. The rearrangement joins TRBV2 to TRBJ2-3; 8 bases line up with TRBD1. The germline V gene encodes CDR1 SNHLY and CDR2 FYNNEI. The trim removed 5 bases at V and 0 bases at J, leaving 4 bases unmatched. The CDR3 covers 15 residues.

This clone was seen only once. The chain couples TRBV2 to TRBJ2-7, with D perhaps TRBD1 (6 bases). CDR1 is SNHLY, CDR2 FYNNEI, per germline. Trimming left V 6 bases short and J 3 bases short, with 15 bases between. CDR3 length: 14 amino acids. The CDR3, as DNA: TGTGCCAGCAGCGCCTGGGACAACAGCTACGAGCAGTACTTC. The encoded protein is CASSAWDNSYEQYF.

The chain recombines TRBV7-2 with TRBJ1-4; D uncertain. CDR3 length equals 14 residues. The V end lost 4 bases, the J end lost 7 bases, and 13 bases lay between the germline ends. CDR1 is SGHTA, CDR2 FQGNSA, per germline. The CDR3 DNA sequence: TGTGCCAGCAGCTCCCCCAGTCTCGGTGAAAAACTGTTTTTT. It codes for CASSSPSLGEKLFF.

V usage is TRBV2 and J usage is TRBJ2-1; weak D call: TRBD2 (5 bases). The V end lost 1 base, the J end lost 12 bases, and 13 bases lay between the germline ends. There are 13 residues in the CDR3. Germline-derived CDR1 and CDR2 are SNHLY and FYNNEI. CDR3 in DNA: TGTGCCAGCAGTGAAGAGGAGGAGACATCGCAGTTCTTC. Amino acid sequence: CASSEEEETSQFF.

The chain joins TRBV10-3 to TRBJ2-1; 7 bases match TRBD1. Germline CDR1 is ENHRY and CDR2 is SYGVKD. CDR3 length: 14 residues. J lost 6 bases, V lost 8 bases, and 10 bases had no gene match. The CDR3 spells CAISGSSGGNEQFF. CDR3 DNA sequence: TGTGCCATCTCAGGTTCCTCAGGGGGCAATGAGCAGTTCTTC.